This entry lists 29 T cell receptor beta chains sequenced from one sample in a study of cytomegalovirus exposure and HLA in healthy donors. Primers: 60 Vbeta forward and 13 Jbeta reverse. TCRdb's copy holds only in-frame clones and misses some; the assay was immunoSEQ multiplex PCR. The sample lists roughly 150,000 clones; around 80% were seen once. Sequenced: PBMCs. The origin of the receptors is a young man in good health and CMV-seropositive.

V is TRBV6-1 and J is TRBJ2-5; 8 nucleotides match TRBD1. CDR1 and CDR2 (germline): MNHNS, SASEGT. V shed 6 bases, J shed 5 bases, and the junction held 11 bases outside the gene matches. This CDR3 is built from 15 residues. CDR3 in DNA: TGTGCCAGCAGGGCCTTGGACAGGGCTAGGGAGACCCAGTACTTC. It codes for CASRALDRARETQYF.

The sample holds a few counts of this clone. The genes are TRBV4-1 and TRBJ2-3; TRBD2 aligns across 8 bases. With V trimmed by 6 bases and J by 2 bases, 7 bases remained unmatched. CDR1 is MGHRA and CDR2 is YSYEKL in the germline V gene. This CDR3 has 15 amino acids. The CDR3, as DNA: TGCGCCAGCAGGAGACCGGGACTAGACACAGATACGCAGTATTTT. It translates to CASRRPGLDTDTQYF.

This clone showed up just a few times. The chain links TRBV6-1 to TRBJ2-5, with D maybe TRBD2 (5 bases). The CDR3 sequence is 13 residues long. Trimming pared 4 bases from V and 7 bases from J, leaving 13 bases between. Germline V gene data show CDR1 as MNHNS and CDR2 as SASEGT. CDR3 coding DNA: TGTGCCAGCAGTGGCTGGCAGGAGGCGACCCAGTACTTC. The encoded protein is CASSGWQEATQYF.

The chain uses TRBV5-4 and TRBJ2-7; 8 bases line up with TRBD1. This CDR3 has 12 residues. CDR1 SGHNT and CDR2 YYREEE come from the germline V gene (reference sequence). The J segment lost 5 bases and the V segment lost 4 bases, leaving 2 bases of the junction unmatched. The chain's CDR3 is CASSTDRDEQYF. CDR3 coding DNA: TGTGCCAGCAGCACGGACAGGGACGAGCAGTACTTC.

V is TRBV27 and J is TRBJ2-5; 8 nucleotides agree with TRBD2. J was trimmed by 4 bases and V by 6 bases; bases with no gene match: 13. Germline V gene data show CDR1 as MNHEY and CDR2 as SMNVEV (reference sequence). This CDR3 has 16 residues. CDR3 residues: CASRLLVAGRGETQYF. The CDR3 bases are TGTGCCAGCAGATTACTGGTAGCGGGGCGGGGAGAGACCCAGTACTTC.

This chain connects TRBV7-2 to TRBJ2-5; TRBD1 agrees at 8 bases. J gave up 5 bases and V 2 bases, and 10 bases lay outside the gene matches. Per germline, CDR1 SGHTA and CDR2 FQGNSA. The CDR3 runs to 16 residues. The chain's CDR3 is CASSLSSGGPWETQYF. The DNA of the CDR3 is TGTGCCAGCAGCTTATCTTCAGGGGGCCCCTGGGAGACCCAGTACTTC.

The chain combines TRBV7-2 with TRBJ1-2, with TRBD1 as a possible D gene (5 bases). Germline V gene lookup returns CDR1 SGHTA and CDR2 FQGNSA. V was cut by 5 bases and J by 1 base, with 11 bases left in between. The CDR3 has 14 amino acids. CDR3 DNA: TGTGCCAGCAGCCTCCGACAGCTTAACTATGGCTACACCTTC. Its protein product is CASSLRQLNYGYTF.

The V and J genes are TRBV6-6 and TRBJ1-5; D is perhaps TRBD1 (6 bases). The CDR3 sequence is 15 residues long. The germline V gene has CDR1 MNHNY and CDR2 SVGAGI (reference sequence). V was pared by 2 bases and J by 3 bases, with 11 bases between. CDR3 sequence reads: CASSYPGAYNQPQHF. CDR3 DNA: TGTGCCAGCAGTTACCCAGGGGCCTACAATCAGCCCCAGCATTTT.

This clone occurred a few times. The chain joins TRBV7-9 to TRBJ1-6, with D uncertain. V was trimmed by 1 base and J by 4 bases, leaving 5 bases between them. Germline lookup yields CDR1 SEHNR and CDR2 FQNEAQ (reference sequence). This CDR3 region has 14 residues. Here the CDR3 DNA reads TGTGCCAGCAGCTTAGAACAGTATAATTCACCCCTCCACTTT. Protein product: CASSLEQYNSPLHF.

The chain recombines TRBV7-2 with TRBJ1-5, with D tentatively TRBD1 (6 bases). The CDR3 is 14 residues long. Trimming took off 5 bases at V and 5 bases at J, with 13 bases between the two ends. The germline V gene encodes CDR1 SGHTA and CDR2 FQGNSA. CDR3 nucleotides: TGTGCCAGCAGCCGTTTAGGGGGAGATCAGCCCCAGCATTTT. As protein: CASSRLGGDQPQHF.

The genes are TRBV28 and TRBJ2-2; 9 bases agree with TRBD1. Trimming at V came to 7 bases and at J to 7 bases, leaving 13 bases not matched to a gene. Germline CDR1 is MDHEN and CDR2 is SYDVKM. The CDR3 is 16 amino acids. CDR3 sequence reads: CASTPEKQGAGGELFF. The CDR3 DNA reads TGTGCCAGCACCCCGGAGAAACAGGGGGCCGGCGGGGAGCTGTTTTTT.

The chain is built from TRBV19 and TRBJ2-7; 7 nucleotides agree with TRBD1. CDR3 length equals 15 residues. Germline trimming cut 7 bases from V and 3 bases from J; bases unmatched to any gene: 12. Germline V gene sequence: CDR1 LNHDA, CDR2 SQIVND (reference sequence). CDR3 sequence (DNA): TGTGCCAGTAACCCTCAAAAGAGACAGGGCTACGAGCAGTACTTC. Translated, it gives CASNPQKRQGYEQYF.

The V gene is TRBV2, the J gene TRBJ1-1; D gene uncertain. Trimming shortened V by 4 bases and J by 2 bases, and 14 bases separated the two germline ends. The CDR3 spans 15 residues. The germline V gene encodes CDR1 SNHLY and CDR2 FYNNEI. This chain's CDR3 is CASSGWRTTNTEAFF. For the CDR3, the DNA is TGTGCCAGCAGTGGTTGGAGGACTACCAACACTGAAGCTTTCTTT.

This chain's CDR3 is CASSLGLLQETQYF. CDR3 bases: TGTGCCAGCAGCTTGGGACTTCTTCAAGAGACCCAGTACTTC. The chain joins TRBV7-9 to TRBJ2-5; D is possibly TRBD2 (6 bases). V lost 3 bases to trimming and J lost 2 bases, with 10 bases between them. The CDR3 is 14 residues long. CDR1 is SEHNR and CDR2 is FQNEAQ in the germline V gene (reference sequence).

The genes are TRBV7-9 and TRBJ2-5, with a possible D match to TRBD1 (6 bases). With 3 bases removed from V and 2 bases from J, the gap between germline ends came to 10 bases. CDR1 is SEHNR, CDR2 FQNEAQ, per germline (reference sequence). This CDR3 spans 14 amino acids. CDR3 region: CASSFSRGQETQYF. The CDR3 DNA reads as TGTGCCAGCAGCTTTTCCAGGGGACAAGAGACCCAGTACTTC.

The V call is TRBV25-1, the J call TRBJ2-1; possibly TRBD1 for D (6 bases). The CDR3 contains 18 residues. V was cut by 2 bases and J by 5 bases, with 22 bases left in between. The germline gives CDR1 MGHDK, CDR2 SYGVNS. The DNA of the CDR3 is TGTGCCAGCAGTGAAATAGTGCAGGGGCAAGGTTGGCACAATGAGCAGTTCTTC. It translates to CASSEIVQGQGWHNEQFF.

CDR3: CASSLRGTGELFF. The CDR3 nucleotides read TGTGCCAGCAGCCTCAGGGGCACCGGGGAGCTGTTTTTT. The gene calls are TRBV6-1 and TRBJ2-2; D might be TRBD1 (6 bases). Trimming took 6 bases from V and 4 from J, leaving 9 bases between them. From germline, CDR1 is MNHNS and CDR2 SASEGT. The CDR3 runs 13 residues.

Turning to this clone: Within the sample, other DNA sequences also encode this same CDR3. This chain uses TRBV30 with TRBJ2-5; D is possibly TRBD2 (5 bases). Judging by the DNA end, TRBJ2-7 fits better; the J call may be wrong. This CDR3 has 12 amino acids. Germline V lookup: CDR1 GTSNPN, CDR2 SVGIG (reference sequence). The CDR3 here is CAWSLTGSEQYF. The CDR3 DNA is TGTGCCTGGAGCCTTACGGGGTCCGAGCAGTACTTC.

Only one count was recorded for this clone. This rearrangement joins TRBV7-9 to TRBJ2-7; weak D call: TRBD1 (5 bases). Trimming stripped 4 bases from V and 5 bases from J, with 15 bases between. Per the germline V gene, CDR1 is SEHNR and CDR2 is FQNEAQ (reference sequence). This CDR3 region has 14 residues. The CDR3 DNA follows: TGTGCCAGCAGCTGGGTGGCAGGGATCCACGAGCAGTACTTC. Translation: CASSWVAGIHEQYF.

A single count supports this clone. This chain links TRBV6-1 with TRBJ2-1; 7 bases line up with TRBD2. The CDR3 length is 16 residues. Unmatched junction bases numbered 11, after V lost 1 base and J lost 8 bases. Germline lookup yields CDR1 MNHNS and CDR2 SASEGT. The CDR3: CASSEDGAGEVDEQFF. CDR3 nucleotide sequence: TGTGCCAGCAGTGAAGATGGGGCGGGAGAGGTAGATGAGCAGTTCTTC.

In nucleotides, the CDR3 is TGTGCCTGGAGCCGTGGACAGGGTACTGAAGCTTTCTTT. As protein: CAWSRGQGTEAFF. V and J are TRBV30 and TRBJ1-1, with 8 bases identical to TRBD1. The CDR3 sequence is 13 residues long. Germline loops: CDR1 GTSNPN, CDR2 SVGIG (reference sequence). With 3 bases clipped from V and 5 bases from J, the junction kept 5 bases outside the gene matches.

The J gene is TRBJ2-3, the V gene TRBV27, with D perhaps TRBD2 (5 bases). The length of the CDR3 is 15 residues. V lost 3 bases, J lost 2 bases, and 12 bases lay in between. Germline loops: CDR1 MNHEY, CDR2 SMNVEV (reference sequence). The CDR3 DNA sequence: TGTGCCAGCAGTTTGGTGCTAGCCATCACAGATACGCAGTATTTT. Amino acid sequence: CASSLVLAITDTQYF.

In this sample, this clone turned up once. The chain couples TRBV19 to TRBJ2-7, with TRBD1 matching over 7 bases. V trimming: 5 bases; J trimming: 4 bases; junction bases outside the gene matches: 5. CDR1 is LNHDA and CDR2 is SQIVND in the germline V gene (reference sequence). The CDR3 runs to 13 residues. The CDR3 nucleotides read TGTGCCAGTAGTGTGAGGGGGCCATACGAGCAGTACTTC. It specifies CASSVRGPYEQYF. The full variable domain, in which reference TRBV19 and TRBJ2-7 provide the parts outside the CDR3, is DGGITQSPKYLFRKEGQNVTLSCEQNLNHDAMYWYRQDPGQGLRLIYYSQIVNDFQKGDIAEGYSVSREKKESFPLTVTSAQKNPTAFYLCASSVRGPYEQYFGPGTRLTVT.

The chain is built from TRBV6-5 and TRBJ2-2, with 7 nucleotides matching TRBD2. Trimming took 2 bases from V and 5 from J; bases not matched to a gene: 2. Germline V lookup: CDR1 MNHEY, CDR2 SVGAGI. The CDR3 loop spans 14 amino acids. The CDR3 DNA reads TGTGCCAGCAGTTACCGGGAGGCAACCGGGGAGCTGTTTTTT. It is translated as CASSYREATGELFF.

The chain uses TRBV13 and TRBJ2-3; 8 bases fit TRBD2. The CDR3 contains 16 residues. Germline-derived CDR1 and CDR2 are PRHDT and FYEKMQ (reference sequence). The junction had 8 bases not matched to a gene; V was cut back by 4 bases and J by 2 bases. CDR3 coding DNA: TGTGCCAGCAGCTATTTAGCGGGAAAAGTCACAGATACGCAGTATTTT. This codes for CASSYLAGKVTDTQYF.

This chain links TRBV7-2 with TRBJ2-5, with a weak D call TRBD2 (5 bases). V lost 0 bases to trimming and J lost 0 bases, with 11 bases between them. In germline, CDR1 is SGHTA, CDR2 FQGNSA. This CDR3 spans 16 amino acids. The chain's CDR3 is CASSLAATTYQETQYF. CDR3 nucleotide sequence: TGTGCCAGCAGCTTAGCGGCGACTACGTACCAAGAGACCCAGTACTTC.

V is TRBV5-1 and J is TRBJ2-5, with a tentative D call TRBD1 (6 bases). This CDR3 is built from 15 residues. The ends were cut back, 4 bases at V and 1 base at J, with 14 bases in the middle. The germline CDR1 and CDR2 sequences are SGHRS and YFSETQ. CDR3 residues: CASSITSGAQETQYF. Written as DNA, the CDR3 is TGCGCCAGCAGCATAACCTCAGGGGCCCAAGAGACCCAGTACTTC.

The count of this clone is one. This chain joins TRBV6-1 and TRBJ2-6, with a weak D call TRBD1 (5 bases). Germline loops: CDR1 MNHNS, CDR2 SASEGT. The V gene lost 1 base and the J gene lost 4 bases, with 23 bases spanning the gap. This CDR3 has 20 amino acids. Here the CDR3 DNA reads TGTGCCAGCAGTGAAGGGCGCAGGGTAGTGTTTTTGCCGGGGGCCAACGTCCTGACTTTC. This gives the protein CASSEGRRVVFLPGANVLTF.

This clone has just one count. V gene TRBV5-6 combines with J gene TRBJ2-1; 14 nucleotides align to TRBD2. Germline CDR1 reads SGHDT; CDR2 reads YYEEEE. The CDR3 totals 18 residues. V shed 3 bases, J shed 4 bases, and the junction held 9 bases outside the gene matches. In DNA, the CDR3 is TGTGCCAGCAGCTCACTATGGACTAGCGGGGGGCTATACAATGAGCAGTTCTTC. This sequence encodes CASSSLWTSGGLYNEQFF.